Shown below are 14 T cell receptor beta chains from a single sample sequenced in a study of blood T cells in healthy people across ages. A second PCR of roughly 7 to 11 cycles used a sample-barcoded 5' primer and a J-beta primer mix. TCRdb fed the 5' RACE reads into MiXCR, producing one record per CDR3 protein. Here the sample spans 1.8 million or so distinct CDR3 sequences, about two fifths being singletons. The sequenced sample was blood. These receptors all come from a human donor in good health.

The chain recombines TRBV7-2 with TRBJ1-5; unclear D gene. Between the trimmed V and J ends, which lost 6 bases and 7 bases, there was a span of 13 bases. This CDR3 is built from 13 residues. Germline V lookup: CDR1 SGHTA, CDR2 FQGNSA. The CDR3 protein is CASSLFRHQPQHF. CDR3 DNA sequence: TGTGCCAGCAGTCTCTTCAGGCACCAGCCCCAGCATTTT.

The chain combines TRBV10-2 with TRBJ2-7; possibly TRBD2 for D (6 bases). The V and J ends lost 4 bases and 0 bases respectively, with 10 bases between them. Germline V gene data show CDR1 as WSHSY and CDR2 as SAAADI. This CDR3 has 14 amino acids. The CDR3 DNA sequence: TGCGCCAGCAGTGGGGCGGGGCTCTCCTACGAGCAGTACTTC. Protein: CASSGAGLSYEQYF.

The rearrangement uses TRBV11-1 and TRBJ1-1; D remains ambiguous. CDR1 and CDR2 from the germline V gene are SGHAT and FQDESV (reference sequence). Trimming removed 3 bases at V and 1 base at J, with 9 bases between. The CDR3 is made up of 14 amino acids. This chain's CDR3 is CASSFVEGNTEAFF. CDR3 DNA sequence: TGTGCCAGCAGCTTTGTCGAGGGGAACACTGAAGCTTTCTTT.

This rearrangement joins TRBV20-1 to TRBJ2-3; the D is unclear. CDR3 size: 11 residues. V gave up 3 bases and J gave up 12 bases, with 13 bases separating them. Germline V gives CDR1 DFQATT, CDR2 SNEGSKA (reference sequence). CDR3 protein: CSASNTYSQYF. The CDR3 DNA sequence: TGCAGTGCTAGCAACACGTATAGCCAGTATTTT.

In its sample, this clonotype was seen many times. V is TRBV29-1 and J is TRBJ2-6, with D perhaps matching TRBD2 (5 bases). Trimming took 4 bases from V and 0 from J, leaving 7 bases between them. Germline CDR1 is SQVTM and CDR2 is ANQGSEA. The CDR3 is 14 residues long. The CDR3, as DNA: TGCAGCGTTGGAGCGGACTCTGGGGCCAACGTCCTGACTTTC. Protein sequence: CSVGADSGANVLTF.

There are a few counts of this clonotype. The V call is TRBV29-1, the J call TRBJ1-2; no definite D call. V was trimmed by 4 bases and J by 4 bases, leaving 19 bases between them. This CDR3 is 15 amino acids long. CDR1 is SQVTM, CDR2 ANQGSEA, per germline. CDR3 bases: TGCAGCGTTGCCCCACGATTGGCCGCGATCTATGGCTACACCTTC. Residues: CSVAPRLAAIYGYTF.

The V gene is TRBV28, the J gene TRBJ1-4, with TRBD1 as a possible D gene (5 bases). CDR1 MDHEN and CDR2 SYDVKM come from the germline V gene. V dropped 9 bases and J dropped 0 bases, with 23 bases sitting between them. The CDR3 contains 18 residues. CDR3 nucleotides: TGTGCCAGTACCATCGAGGACACCCCATCCTCAACTAATGAAAAACTGTTTTTT. It translates to CASTIEDTPSSTNEKLFF.

The chain joins TRBV9 to TRBJ2-3; maybe TRBD2 (6 bases). V was trimmed by 7 bases and J by 4 bases, leaving 19 bases between them. Per germline, CDR1 SGDLS and CDR2 YYNGEE. The CDR3 loop spans 15 amino acids. CDR3 sequence reads: CASALNGDSPDTQYF. As DNA, the CDR3 is TGTGCCAGCGCCTTAAACGGGGACTCCCCAGATACGCAGTATTTT.

J is TRBJ2-1 and V is TRBV29-1, with TRBD2 matching over 7 bases. The CDR3 is made up of 15 amino acids. The J segment lost 6 bases and the V segment lost 1 base, leaving 9 bases of the junction unmatched. Germline values: CDR1 SQVTM, CDR2 ANQGSEA. CDR3 loop: CSVEVVRSGVNEQFF. CDR3 coding DNA: TGCAGCGTTGAAGTAGTTCGGAGCGGGGTCAATGAGCAGTTCTTC.

This chain links TRBV14 with TRBJ1-2; weak D call: TRBD1 (6 bases). The CDR3 extends over 14 amino acids. Looked up from germline, CDR1 is SGHDN and CDR2 is FVKESK. The V gene lost 1 base and the J gene lost 3 bases, with 9 bases spanning the gap. The CDR3 bases are TGTGCCAGCAGCCAAGGGACAGCTCACTATGGCTACACCTTC. It specifies CASSQGTAHYGYTF. Using reference TRBV14 and TRBJ1-2 for the parts outside the CDR3, the full variable domain is EAGVTQFPSHSVIEKGQTVTLRCDPISGHDNLYWYRRVMGKEIKFLLHFVKESKQDESGMPNNRFLAERTGGTYSTLKVQPAELEDSGVYFCASSQGTAHYGYTFGSGTRLTVV.

This rearrangement joins TRBV29-1 to TRBJ1-1; tentative D call: TRBD1 (6 bases). Germline assignment: CDR1 SQVTM and CDR2 ANQGSEA. This CDR3 has 11 residues. Deletions cut 1 base from V and 9 bases from J, with 9 bases between. CDR3 nucleotides: TGCAGCGTTGAAGGGGGGACAAAAGCTTTCTTT. Residues: CSVEGGTKAFF. The full variable domain, its missing parts supplied by reference TRBV29-1 and TRBJ1-1, is SAVISQKPSRDICQRGTSLTIQCQVDSQVTMMFWYRQQPGQSLTLIATANQGSEATYESGFVIDKFPISRPNLTFSTLTVSNMSPEDSSIYLCSVEGGTKAFFGQGTRLTVV.

This clonotype turned up a few times. Here the CDR3 reads CASSYEGQGSNQPQHF. CDR3 nucleotides: TGTGCCAGCAGTTACGAGGGACAGGGTAGCAATCAGCCCCAGCATTTT. V gene TRBV6-6 combines with J gene TRBJ1-5, with TRBD1 matching 9 bases. J gave up 0 bases and V 2 bases, and 2 bases lay outside the gene matches. The CDR3 has 16 amino acids. Germline assignment: CDR1 MNHNY and CDR2 SVGAGI (reference sequence).

This clonotype was observed a handful of times. The rearrangement links TRBV4-3 to TRBJ2-5; maybe TRBD2 (6 bases). Germline CDR1 is LGHNA and CDR2 is YSLEER. The ends were cut back, 0 bases at V and 5 bases at J, with 16 bases in the middle. The CDR3 totals 16 residues. The CDR3 region has the DNA TGCGCCAGCAGCCAAGATTTGTGGGAGGCCCGGGAGACCCAGTACTTC. It is translated as CASSQDLWEARETQYF.

This chain joins TRBV7-2 and TRBJ2-7; 7 bases match TRBD1. CDR3 length: 14 amino acids. V was clipped by 5 bases and J by 3 bases; unmatched bases: 7. Germline CDR1 SGHTA, CDR2 FQGNSA. CDR3 region: CASSPSGQYYEQYF. In DNA form, the CDR3 reads TGTGCCAGCAGCCCATCGGGACAGTACTACGAGCAGTACTTC.